This T cell receptor (beta chain) came from a study of breast tumors, draining lymph nodes, adjacent tissues (dated by TCRdb to about 2016). With respect to the entire study: In breast cancer patients, the study compared the TCR beta repertoires of tumor, adjacent nontumor tissue and axillary lymph nodes. The study was designed to assess the relationships and possible T-cell exchange between tumor, surrounding tissue and draining lymph node repertoires in human breast cancer. Findings and caveats that apply to the study as a whole: The data were considered consistent with most tumor T cells being derived from the lymph node and subsequently expanding within tumor tissue. Tumor T-cell repertoires showed less diversity than lymph node repertoires and more diversity than nontumor tissue repertoires, and tumor T-cell repertoires showed preferential V and J gene usage. Rather than being directly demonstrated, the conclusion that tumor T cells originate in lymph nodes was presented as consistent with a hypothesis. The similarity between tumor and nontumor tissue repertoires was significantly greater in luminal-like breast cancer than in basal-like breast cancer.

This clonotype was counted ten times or more. Its antigen remains unidentified. Base qualities are not at hand, and no much larger clone is one base apart. Sequencing was performed on an Illumina HiSeq 2000. TCR beta chain libraries were generated by multiplex PCR amplification. High-throughput sequencing was used to analyze the amplified TCR beta chain products. The raw public data were reprocessed by TCRdb itself: fastp quality trimming at Q25, MiXCR clonotype calling, in-frame beta chains only. Rows are combined by CDR3 protein, so each entry shows the most common genes and DNA. Here the sample has 150,000 to 200,000 distinct CDR3 sequences; 30% to 40% occur a single time. Around 3.5% of the sample is taken by the ten largest. Lymph node samples were obtained from the axillary draining lymph nodes of breast cancer patients. Per the germline V gene, SGHRS is the CDR1 and YFSETQ is the CDR2. From cysteine to phenylalanine, the CDR3 is 14 amino acids long. Of all the DNA, just the CDR3 is kept, 42 bases in frame from base 1. V gives up 2 bases and J gives up 10 bases, and the segment between their germline ends measures 13 bases.

Sequences were obtained from axillary lymph node tissue. The source of this sequence is a female donor with breast cancer. Some clones in this sample may be carry-over from other donors' samples. The chain uses TRBV5-1 and TRBJ1-6, and the D gene may be TRBD1, 5 bases matching. The CDR3 protein is CASSLGDASSPLHF. The base sequence is TGCGCCAGCAGCTTAGGGGATGCCAGCTCACCCCTCCACTTT.